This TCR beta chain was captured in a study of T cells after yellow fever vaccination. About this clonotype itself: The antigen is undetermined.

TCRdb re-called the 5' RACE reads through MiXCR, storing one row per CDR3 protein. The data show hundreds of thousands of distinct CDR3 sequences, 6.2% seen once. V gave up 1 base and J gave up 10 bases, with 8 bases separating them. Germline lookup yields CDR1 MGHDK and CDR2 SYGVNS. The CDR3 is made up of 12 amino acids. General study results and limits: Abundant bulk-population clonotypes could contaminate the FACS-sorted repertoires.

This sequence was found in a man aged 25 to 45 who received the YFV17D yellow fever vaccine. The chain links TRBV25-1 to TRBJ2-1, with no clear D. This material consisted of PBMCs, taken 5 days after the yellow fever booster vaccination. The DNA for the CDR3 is TGTGCCAGCAGTGAATTTGGGCGGGAGCAGTTCTTC. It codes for CASSEFGREQFF.